These 12 T cell receptor beta chains came from one sample sequenced in a study of cytomegalovirus exposure and HLA in healthy donors. In the PCR, 60 Vbeta and 13 Jbeta primers were used. The protocol was immunoSEQ multiplex PCR, while the TCRdb copy is restricted to in-frame clones and leaves out a portion. Of 110,000 to 150,000 clones in the sample, 84% were seen once. Sequencing was done on a sample of PBMCs. These receptors all stem from a boy aged 2 to 10 in good health and CMV-seronegative.

V is TRBV10-1 and J is TRBJ2-2, with TRBD1 as a possible D gene (6 bases). CDR3 size: 15 residues. Trimming cost V 6 bases and J 0 bases, with 11 bases left between them. CDR1 is WNHNN and CDR2 is SYGVQD in the germline V gene (reference sequence). The CDR3 sequence: CASSSGTTNTGELFF. The CDR3 DNA sequence: TGCGCCAGCAGCTCCGGGACAACGAACACCGGGGAGCTGTTTTTT.

The rearrangement uses TRBV6-5 and TRBJ2-5; 7 nucleotides align to TRBD2. CDR3 length: 14 amino acids. The V gene's germline CDR1 is MNHEY and CDR2 SVGAGI. V was pared by 4 bases and J by 7 bases, with 9 bases of the junction left unmatched. CDR3 region: CASSSTSGGMTQYF. CDR3 nucleotides: TGTGCCAGCAGTTCCACCTCGGGGGGTATGACCCAGTACTTC.

The chain uses TRBV18 and TRBJ1-1, with D uncertain. The V end lost 3 bases, the J end lost 4 bases, and 21 bases lay between the germline ends. From germline, CDR1 is KGHSH and CDR2 LQKENI. The CDR3 length is 17 residues. CDR3 in DNA: TGTGCCAGCTCACCTACCCCGGGGATTGGTTTAAGCACTGAAGCTTTCTTT. This sequence encodes CASSPTPGIGLSTEAFF.

The rearrangement joins TRBV7-9 to TRBJ2-3; D gene unclear. Trimming removed 5 bases from V and 2 bases from J, with 17 bases in between. CDR1 is SEHNR and CDR2 is FQNEAQ in the germline V gene (reference sequence). The CDR3 is made up of 16 amino acids. The CDR3 protein is CASSPHQETDTDTQYF. CDR3 nucleotides: TGTGCCAGCAGCCCCCACCAGGAAACCGACACAGATACGCAGTATTTT. Full variable domain (remainder filled in from reference TRBV7-9 and TRBJ2-3): DTGVSQNPRHKITKRGQNVTFRCDPISEHNRLYWYRQTLGQGPEFLTYFQNEAQLEKSRLLSDRFSAERPKGSFSTLEIQRTEQGDSAMYLCASSPHQETDTDTQYFGPGTRLTVL.

Only a few counts were recorded for this clone. The V call is TRBV7-9, the J call TRBJ1-1; 7 nucleotides match TRBD1. After removal of 0 bases from V and 8 bases from J, the junction contained 6 bases not matched to a gene. CDR1 and CDR2 from the germline V gene are SEHNR and FQNEAQ (reference sequence). The CDR3 contains 14 residues. CDR3 region: CASSLAPPGGEAFF. CDR3 nucleotides: TGTGCCAGCAGCTTAGCGCCCCCAGGGGGGGAAGCTTTCTTT.

This clone appeared once. The gene calls are TRBV9 and TRBJ2-5; 10 nucleotides match TRBD1. Germline CDR1 SGDLS, CDR2 YYNGEE. This CDR3 region has 16 residues. J was trimmed by 5 bases and V by 0 bases; bases with no gene match: 7. The CDR3 reads CASSVDGTGVGETQYF. The CDR3 coding sequence is TGTGCCAGCAGCGTAGACGGGACAGGGGTGGGGGAGACCCAGTACTTC.

The chain has TRBV11-1 and TRBJ2-7; TRBD2 aligns across 8 bases. V lost 7 bases to trimming and J lost 2 bases; unmatched junction nucleotides: 10. The CDR3 runs 15 residues. From germline, CDR1 is SGHAT and CDR2 FQDESV (reference sequence). CDR3 region: CASTHPSGGTYEQYF. CDR3 DNA sequence: TGTGCCAGCACCCACCCGAGCGGGGGTACCTACGAGCAGTACTTC.

The chain carries TRBV9 and TRBJ1-3; TRBD1 agrees at 12 bases. Per germline, CDR1 SGDLS and CDR2 YYNGEE. This CDR3 contains 18 residues. The junction had 4 bases not matched to a gene; V was cut back by 0 bases and J by 0 bases. CDR3 nucleotides: TGTGCCAGCAGCGTAGACGGGACAGGGGGCGTCTCTGGAAACACCATATATTTT. This translates into CASSVDGTGGVSGNTIYF.

The chain joins TRBV27 to TRBJ1-5, with 11 bases fitting TRBD1. This CDR3 has 16 amino acids. V gave up 6 bases and J gave up 6 bases; unmatched junction bases: 10. The germline V gene encodes CDR1 MNHEY and CDR2 SMNVEV (reference sequence). The CDR3 is CASSSSRDRGSQPQHF. The DNA of the CDR3 is TGTGCCAGCAGCTCGAGCCGGGACAGGGGGAGTCAGCCCCAGCATTTT.

The gene calls are TRBV19 and TRBJ2-1; 9 nucleotides line up with TRBD1. The germline CDR1 and CDR2 sequences are LNHDA and SQIVND (reference sequence). The V segment lost 5 bases and the J segment 4 bases; nucleotides outside the gene matches: 6. There are 15 residues in the CDR3. The CDR3 is CASSLYRGQYNEQFF. As DNA, the CDR3 is TGTGCCAGTAGTTTATACAGGGGGCAATACAATGAGCAGTTCTTC.

This chain joins TRBV9 and TRBJ2-7; maybe TRBD1 (6 bases). Trimming cost V 4 bases and J 0 bases, with 11 bases left between them. Germline lookup yields CDR1 SGDLS and CDR2 YYNGEE. The CDR3 consists of 14 residues. CDR3 in amino acids: CASSSQGHSYEQYF. For the CDR3, the DNA is TGTGCCAGCAGCTCACAGGGACACTCCTACGAGCAGTACTTC.

The chain joins TRBV9 to TRBJ2-6, with D possibly TRBD1 on 6 matching bases. V gave up 0 bases and J gave up 0 bases, with 13 bases separating them. CDR3 length: 18 residues. Per germline, CDR1 SGDLS and CDR2 YYNGEE. This CDR3 is CASSVGPGESSGANVLTF. In DNA form, the CDR3 reads TGTGCCAGCAGCGTAGGCCCAGGGGAGAGCTCTGGGGCCAACGTCCTGACTTTC.